One and the same sample provided the 23 T cell receptor beta chains below, sequenced in a study of tumor-infiltrating lymphocytes in glioblastoma multiforme. TCR beta libraries were built from RNA through three nested multiplex PCR rounds using modified ARM-PCR. MiXCR, run by TCRdb on the multiplex PCR reads, gives a single entry per CDR3 protein. Of tens of thousands of distinct CDR3 sequences in the sample, 50% to 75% are singletons; the top ten hold approximately 35%. The sequenced sample consisted of brain tumor tissue. All receptors derive from a male donor with glioblastoma.

This clonotype was found many times. The chain has TRBV20-1 and TRBJ2-1, with D possibly TRBD2 on 6 matching bases. Trimming took off 5 bases at V and 2 bases at J, with 16 bases between the two ends. The CDR3 runs to 15 residues. From germline, CDR1 is DFQATT and CDR2 SNEGSKA (reference sequence). DNA for the CDR3: TGCAGTGCTCCTCCCGGGCGGGACGCCTACAATGAGCAGTTCTTC. It codes for CSAPPGRDAYNEQFF.

Remarks on this clonotype: This is likely a read error, given that the CDR3 carries no conserved phenylalanine or tryptophan at its end. This chain links TRBV29-1 with TRBJ1-6; 7 bases are a match to TRBD1. This CDR3 is built from 13 residues. Trimming at V came to 7 bases and at J to 11 bases, leaving 11 bases not matched to a gene. CDR1 and CDR2 (germline): SQVTM, ANQGSEA. The CDR3 loop reads CSAARDREPPLHL. In DNA form, the CDR3 reads TGCAGCGCTGCCAGGGACAGAGAACCACCCCTCCACCTC.

About this clonotype itself: This may stem from a read error, because a much larger clone lies one nucleotide away. The chain links TRBV5-1 to TRBJ2-5; 9 bases map to TRBD2. V shed 1 base and J 6 bases; nucleotides not matched to a gene: 7. Germline lookup yields CDR1 SGHRS and CDR2 YFSETQ. This CDR3 spans 15 amino acids. In DNA, the CDR3 is TGCGCCAGCAGCTTGATGGCGGGAGGGTCGAAGACCCAGTACTTC. Translated: CASSLMAGGSKTQYF.

In the case of this clonotype: The CDR3 ends on some other residue instead of the conserved phenylalanine or tryptophan, so this is likely a read error. V and J are TRBV6-1 and TRBJ2-6; TRBD1 might be the D (5 bases). Germline CDR1 is MNHNS and CDR2 is SASEGT. The CDR3 contains 19 residues. As DNA, the CDR3 is TGTGCCAGCAGTCCCGGTAGTAAAGGGGCGAGCTCTGGGTCCAACGTCCTGACTTTG. Its translation: CASSPGSKGASSGSNVLTL.

This rearrangement joins TRBV20-1 to TRBJ1-5, with D uncertain. V gave up 2 bases and J gave up 6 bases, with 8 bases separating them. CDR1 is DFQATT, CDR2 SNEGSKA, per germline (reference sequence). The CDR3 covers 12 residues. This CDR3 reads CSARLEGQPQHF. For the CDR3, the DNA is TGCAGTGCTAGATTAGAGGGTCAGCCCCAGCATTTT.

This clonotype came up many times. The genes are TRBV7-9 and TRBJ2-1; the D is unclear. Germline V gene data show CDR1 as SEHNR and CDR2 as FQNEAQ (reference sequence). The CDR3 has 14 amino acids. V dropped 1 base and J dropped 5 bases, with 9 bases sitting between them. CDR3 nucleotide sequence: TGTGCCAGCAGCTTAGTTCCAGTTCACAATGAGCAGTTCTTC. Protein sequence: CASSLVPVHNEQFF.

On this clonotype itself: Its ends do not fully match the called genes, so a read error is possible. The chain links TRBV29-1 to TRBJ2-5; perhaps D is TRBD1 or TRBD2 (7 bases each). This CDR3 comprises 15 residues. CDR1 and CDR2 from the germline V gene are SQVTM and ANQGSEA. The CDR3 DNA is TGCAGCGTTGAAGGGGACAGAGGGAGGGCAGAGACCCATTACTTC. Translating gives CSVEGDRGRAETHYF.

The chain couples TRBV6-1 to TRBJ2-5, with D unclear. CDR1 is MNHNS, CDR2 SASEGT, per germline. This CDR3 region has 13 residues. Trimming pared 7 bases from V and 0 bases from J, leaving 9 bases between. The CDR3 here is CASTPPNQETQYF. As DNA, the CDR3 is TGTGCCAGCACGCCCCCAAACCAAGAGACCCAGTACTTC.

With respect to this clonotype: A single base separates this from a much larger clone, so it may be a read error. The CDR3 is CSVVGGPSYTF. CDR3 coding DNA: TGCAGCGTTGTAGGGGGCCCCAGCTACACCTTC. The rearrangement links TRBV29-1 to TRBJ1-2, with TRBD1 matching 7 bases. V was clipped by 4 bases and J by 9 bases; unmatched bases: 5. The CDR3 has 11 amino acids. The germline V gene has CDR1 SQVTM and CDR2 ANQGSEA. Full variable domain (remainder filled in from reference TRBV29-1 and TRBJ1-2): SAVISQKPSRDICQRGTSLTIQCQVDSQVTMMFWYRQQPGQSLTLIATANQGSEATYESGFVIDKFPISRPNLTFSTLTVSNMSPEDSSIYLCSVVGGPSYTFGSGTRLTVV.

As regards this clonotype: With a much larger clone just one base away, this may be a read error. The chain recombines TRBV5-1 with TRBJ2-3; TRBD1 matches 11 bases. The germline CDR1 and CDR2 sequences are SGHRS and YFSETQ. The CDR3 spans 16 residues. The ends lost 3 bases at V and 7 bases at J; junction bases unmatched: 10. In DNA form, the CDR3 reads TGCGCCAGCAGCTCAGGACAGGGGGCTCGGTCAAATACGCAGTATTTT. Translating it yields CASSSGQGARSNTQYF.

On this clonotype itself: Given a much more abundant clone one base away, this may be a read error. This sequence joins TRBV5-1 and TRBJ2-6; D perhaps matches TRBD1 (5 bases). Germline lookup yields CDR1 SGHRS and CDR2 YFSETQ. The CDR3 is 15 amino acids. The CDR3 protein is CASSLETAGANVMTF. CDR3 DNA sequence: TGCGCCAGCAGCTTGGAGACCGCTGGGGCCAACGTCATGACTTTC.

This clonotype was observed many times. The rearrangement joins TRBV4-1 to TRBJ2-1; D unresolved. V lost 2 bases and J 9 bases, leaving 11 bases between the germline ends. This CDR3 spans 13 amino acids. Per the germline V gene, CDR1 is MGHRA and CDR2 is YSYEKL. The CDR3 is CASSQYPASEQFF. The CDR3 nucleotides are TGCGCCAGCAGCCAATACCCAGCGTCTGAGCAGTTCTTC.

This clonotype has a handful of counts. Given a much more abundant clone one base away, this may be a read error. The chain uses TRBV21-1 and TRBJ2-3; no check of the table's D call, TRBD1, against the DNA was made. Matching the DNA end better, TRBJ1-5 makes the J call doubtful. TRBV21-1 is deemed a pseudogene. This CDR3 has 19 amino acids. This CDR3 is CASSHTGTSRFHSTDTQHF. DNA of the CDR3: TGTGCCAGCAGCCATACCGGGACATCCCGTTTCCATAGCACAGATACGCAGCATTTT.

The V and J genes are TRBV6-5 and TRBJ1-2, with TRBD1 matching 9 bases. Unmatched junction bases numbered 13, after V lost 6 bases and J lost 8 bases. The CDR3 has 15 residues. Germline CDR1 MNHEY, CDR2 SVGAGI. CDR3 sequence (DNA): TGTGCCAGCAGAATCAACGTATTGGGACAGGGAGGCTACACCTTC. Translated, it gives CASRINVLGQGGYTF.

This chain connects TRBV12-3 or TRBV12-4 to TRBJ2-7, with no clear D. The CDR3 spans 12 residues. V was trimmed by 8 bases and J by 7 bases, leaving 15 bases between them. The CDR3 coding sequence is TGTGCCAGCTGTTCGATGGGTGAGGAGCAGTACTTC. It translates to CASCSMGEEQYF.

The V call is TRBV19, the J call TRBJ1-2; D possibly corresponds to TRBD1 (6 bases). CDR3 length: 14 amino acids. Germline V gene sequence: CDR1 LNHDA, CDR2 SQIVND (reference sequence). Trimming took 4 bases from V and 2 from J, leaving 11 bases between them. CDR3 coding DNA: TGTGCCAGTAGTAGGGCAGGGGCGAACTATGGCTACACCTTC. It is translated as CASSRAGANYGYTF.

The chain combines TRBV5-1 with TRBJ2-5; no clear D gene. Between the trimmed V and J ends, which lost 5 bases and 10 bases, there was a span of 12 bases. The CDR3 is 11 amino acids. Looked up from germline, CDR1 is SGHRS and CDR2 is YFSETQ. CDR3 amino acids: CASRSGRRQYF. The CDR3, as DNA: TGCGCCAGCAGATCGGGCAGGCGCCAGTACTTC.

This clonotype showed up just once. This chain connects TRBV10-3 to TRBJ1-2, with a possible D match to TRBD1 (5 bases). Per the germline V gene, CDR1 is ENHRY and CDR2 is SYGVKD. CDR3 length: 14 residues. V lost 0 bases to trimming and J lost 8 bases, with 13 bases between them. CDR3 coding DNA: TGTGCCATCAGTGAGTCGGTGCAGGGTCGGGGCTACACCTTC. This translates into CAISESVQGRGYTF.

The chain recombines TRBV14 with TRBJ1-6, with a tentative D call TRBD1 (5 bases). Germline lookup yields CDR1 SGHDN and CDR2 FVKESK. This CDR3 has 13 amino acids. The CDR3 DNA reads as TGTGTCAGGAAGGGGATAGACAGTTCACCCCTCCACTTT. Its translation: CVRKGIDSSPLHF.

In the case of this clonotype: The junction differs from germline at one of its ends, possibly a read error. V gene TRBV5-8 combines with J gene TRBJ1-2; D is uncertain. The CDR3 has 16 amino acids. Germline CDR1 is SGHTS and CDR2 is YDEGEE. The CDR3 coding sequence is TGTGCCAGCACCAAGGCCACGACTCAAGGAAACTATGGCTACATCTTC. Its protein is CASTKATTQGNYGYIF.

A single count supports this clonotype. The germline gene is not matched at one end of the junction; a read error may be the cause. The V call is TRBV20-1, the J call TRBJ2-5; D ambiguous. The CDR3 has 15 amino acids. Germline V gene data show CDR1 as DFQATT and CDR2 as SNEGSKA (reference sequence). CDR3 sequence: CSASPPSGYQGTQYF. Written as DNA, the CDR3 is TGCAGTGCTAGCCCCCCTAGTGGGTACCAAGGGACCCAGTACTTC.

In the case of this clonotype: Just one base apart from a much larger clone, this may be a read error. DNA for the CDR3: TGTGCCAACAGTTTCGATCAAATCCATGAGCAGTTCTTC. It specifies CANSFDQIHEQFF. The chain recombines TRBV28 with TRBJ2-1; D gene unclear. Per germline, CDR1 MDHEN and CDR2 SYDVKM. The length of the CDR3 is 13 residues.

This clonotype was found once. The conserved closing phenylalanine or tryptophan is absent in this CDR3, likely reflecting a read error. The DNA is left out, because the CDR3 cannot be placed on it with certainty; the CDR3 is given as TCRdb lists it. The J gene is TRBJ2-3, the V gene TRBV10-3. Per germline, CDR1 ENHRY and CDR2 SYGVKD. The CDR3 is made up of 14 amino acids, end residues included. Here the CDR3 reads CAIARTQVPDTQYS.